Presented here are 19 T cell receptor beta chains from one specimen sequenced in a study of shared clonotypes between healthy human individuals. TCRdb's table, derived via immunoSEQ multiplex PCR, lists solely in-frame clones and lacks some. In the table there are approximately 2,000,000 clones, around 90% of which are singletons. The sample taken for sequencing was naive CD4+ T cells from PBMCs. Described subset: CD45RA+ positively selected. Every receptor here comes from a man aged 18 to 30 in good health. Some clones in this sample may be carry-over from other donors' samples.

Remarks on this clone: It is unclear where the CDR3 begins or ends on the DNA, so no DNA is shown, and the CDR3 is as TCRdb lists it. The CDR3 loop reads CASSLVGQGSAEYF. The genes are TRBV5-1 and TRBJ2-7; TRBD1, as called in the table, went unchecked against the DNA. Germline V CDR1 and CDR2: SGHRS, YFSETQ. The CDR3 region is 14 residues in length, termini included.

The gene calls are TRBV10-3 and TRBJ1-1; D might be TRBD1 (5 bases). CDR3 size: 12 residues. The germline V and J ends were trimmed by 0 bases and 10 bases, with 9 bases remaining between them. Germline V CDR1 and CDR2: ENHRY, SYGVKD. CDR3 loop: CAISESTDGAFF. The DNA for the CDR3 is TGTGCCATCAGTGAGTCGACAGATGGAGCTTTCTTT.

This chain connects TRBV28 to TRBJ2-5; no clear D. The V and J ends lost 5 bases and 7 bases respectively, with 17 bases between them. Germline CDR1 MDHEN, CDR2 SYDVKM. The CDR3 loop spans 14 amino acids. The CDR3 reads CASSQSRVLGTQYF. The CDR3 DNA reads TGTGCCAGCAGTCAGAGTAGGGTTTTGGGGACCCAGTACTTC. Using reference TRBV28 and TRBJ2-5 for the parts outside the CDR3, the full variable domain is DVKVTQSSRYLVKRTGEKVFLECVQDMDHENMFWYRQDPGLGLRLIYFSYDVKMKEKGDIPEGYSVSREKKERFSLILESASTNQTSMYLCASSQSRVLGTQYFGPGTRLLVL.

The chain couples TRBV21-1 to TRBJ1-1. TRBV21-1 is tagged as a pseudogene. There are 15 residues in the CDR3. The CDR3: CASSKRGEMNTEAFF. In DNA form, the CDR3 reads TGTGCCAGCAGCAAAAGGGGGGAAATGAACACTGAAGCTTTCTTT.

This clone was found a few times. This chain joins TRBV11-2 and TRBJ1-2; no definite D call. Per germline, CDR1 SGHAT and CDR2 FQNNGV. The CDR3 has 16 amino acids. Trimming removed 1 base from V and 6 bases from J, with 18 bases in between. CDR3 protein: CASSLVPYSSGDGYTF. The CDR3 nucleotides are TGTGCCAGCAGCTTAGTTCCTTACAGCAGCGGGGATGGCTACACCTTC.

The rearrangement links TRBV15 to TRBJ2-5; 7 positions agree with TRBD2. The CDR3 has 14 amino acids. CDR1 and CDR2 (germline): LNHNV, YYDKDF (reference sequence). V shed 3 bases, J shed 5 bases, and the junction held 6 bases outside the gene matches. The CDR3 protein is CATSSHGGRETQYF. CDR3 bases: TGTGCCACCAGCAGCCACGGGGGGAGGGAGACCCAGTACTTC.

This clone was found once. Other nucleotide sequences from this sample produce the same CDR3. The CDR3, as DNA: TGCAGCGTTGATGGTGGGACAGGGGGCTACGAGCAGTACTTC. Translated, it gives CSVDGGTGGYEQYF. This chain links TRBV29-1 with TRBJ2-7; 11 bases match TRBD1. The CDR3 has 14 residues. Germline V gives CDR1 SQVTM, CDR2 ANQGSEA. Trimming at V came to 3 bases and at J to 3 bases, leaving 4 bases not matched to a gene.

The gene calls are TRBV5-1 and TRBJ2-3, with a possible D match to TRBD1 (6 bases). Per the germline V gene, CDR1 is SGHRS and CDR2 is YFSETQ. This CDR3 is 16 amino acids long. V was cut by 4 bases and J by 3 bases, with 18 bases left in between. The CDR3 loop is CASSAGRGARTDTQYF. CDR3 nucleotides: TGCGCCAGCAGCGCGGGCAGGGGAGCCAGGACAGATACGCAGTATTTT.

The V call is TRBV18, the J call TRBJ2-3, with 9 bases fitting TRBD2. Germline values: CDR1 KGHSH, CDR2 LQKENI. With 3 bases clipped from V and 4 bases from J, the junction kept 2 bases outside the gene matches. The length of the CDR3 is 14 residues. The CDR3 region is CASSPGLASDTQYF. The CDR3 nucleotides read TGTGCCAGCTCACCGGGACTAGCCTCAGATACGCAGTATTTT.

The CDR3 region is CASSLVGSPYEQYF. Here the CDR3 DNA reads TGCGCCAGCAGCTTGGTTGGGAGCCCCTACGAGCAGTACTTC. This chain connects TRBV5-1 to TRBJ2-7, with D maybe TRBD2 (5 bases). Trimming pared 0 bases from V and 2 bases from J, leaving 9 bases between. This CDR3 is built from 14 residues. Germline-derived CDR1 and CDR2 are SGHRS and YFSETQ.

The CDR3 nucleotides read TGTGCCAGCCACCCACGCCAAAACAGGGGAGGCACTGAAGCTTTCTTT. It specifies CASHPRQNRGGTEAFF. The V and J genes are TRBV9 and TRBJ1-1; 7 positions agree with TRBD1. The J segment lost 4 bases and the V segment lost 7 bases, leaving 16 bases of the junction unmatched. CDR1 SGDLS and CDR2 YYNGEE come from the germline V gene. This CDR3 spans 16 amino acids.

The genes are TRBV9 and TRBJ2-3; D is possibly TRBD1 (5 bases). Germline V CDR1 and CDR2: SGDLS, YYNGEE. Trimming cost V 0 bases and J 4 bases, with 6 bases left between them. This CDR3 contains 13 residues. The CDR3, as DNA: TGTGCCAGCAGCGTAGGACAGTCAGATACGCAGTATTTT. This gives the protein CASSVGQSDTQYF.

This clone was picked up a small number of times. The CDR3: CASRKRNTIYF. The CDR3 DNA sequence: TGTGCCAGCAGAAAGAGAAACACCATATATTTT. V and J are TRBV28 and TRBJ1-3; D gene ambiguous. V was pared by 6 bases and J by 5 bases, with 5 bases between. This CDR3 is 11 amino acids long. Germline CDR1 MDHEN, CDR2 SYDVKM.

As regards this clone: Other DNA sequences in this sample translate to the same CDR3. V is TRBV7-3 and J is TRBJ1-1; D is perhaps TRBD1 (5 bases). The CDR3 covers 13 residues. Trimming left V 5 bases short and J 1 base short, with 8 bases between. Germline CDR1 reads SGHTA; CDR2 reads FQGTGA. The CDR3 region is CASSQTGNTEAFF. DNA for the CDR3: TGTGCCAGCAGCCAAACAGGGAACACTGAAGCTTTCTTT.

This chain links TRBV11-1 with TRBJ2-1; a possible D gene is TRBD1 (5 bases). CDR3 size: 13 residues. With 3 bases removed from V and 6 bases from J, the gap between germline ends came to 9 bases. CDR1 and CDR2 from the germline V gene are SGHAT and FQDESV (reference sequence). This chain's CDR3 is CASSLNRPNEQFF. Written as DNA, the CDR3 is TGTGCCAGCAGCTTGAACAGGCCCAATGAGCAGTTCTTC.

The V and J genes are TRBV28 and TRBJ1-2; D remains unclear. V lost 5 bases and J 8 bases, leaving 15 bases between the germline ends. Germline lookup yields CDR1 MDHEN and CDR2 SYDVKM. There are 13 residues in the CDR3. In DNA form, the CDR3 reads TGTGCCAGCAGTCCGCCTCGGGGTTGGGGCTACACCTTC. This gives the protein CASSPPRGWGYTF.

The CDR3 sequence is CASSFRTGGLNEQYF. The CDR3 coding sequence is TGTGCCAGCAGCTTTCGGACAGGGGGATTGAACGAGCAGTACTTC. V gene TRBV7-8 combines with J gene TRBJ2-7; TRBD1 matches at 10 bases. Germline CDR1 and CDR2: SGHVS and FQNEAQ. V lost 3 bases and J lost 5; bases outside the gene matches: 7. This CDR3 has 15 residues.

The rearrangement links TRBV5-6 to TRBJ2-1; D is unresolved. This CDR3 contains 16 residues. Germline V gives CDR1 SGHDT, CDR2 YYEEEE. With 7 bases removed from V and 5 bases from J, the gap between germline ends came to 22 bases. The CDR3 reads CASRTSRMTWDNEQFF. The CDR3 DNA sequence: TGTGCCAGCCGCACCTCGCGGATGACTTGGGACAATGAGCAGTTCTTC.

V usage is TRBV5-6 and J usage is TRBJ2-7; D perhaps matches TRBD1 (6 bases). Trimming cost V 2 bases and J 8 bases, with 11 bases left between them. The CDR3 contains 12 residues. From germline, CDR1 is SGHDT and CDR2 YYEEEE. CDR3 protein: CASSFIGGKQYF. CDR3 sequence (DNA): TGTGCCAGCAGCTTCATAGGGGGAAAGCAGTACTTC.